The 11 T cell receptor beta chains below all came from one sample that was sequenced in a study of control samples from healthy donors and cancer patients. Produced via immunoSEQ multiplex PCR; TCRdb's table is partial and in-frame only. The sample comprises about 150,000 clones, about 90% of which are singletons, and 1.5% to 2% rests with the top ten. The sample was blood. These receptors were taken from a man younger than 35 in good health.

The genes are TRBV4-3 and TRBJ2-7; 7 bases agree with TRBD1. The CDR3 spans 15 residues. The junction had 4 bases not matched to a gene; V was cut back by 0 bases and J by 2 bases. Germline values: CDR1 LGHNA, CDR2 YSLEER. In nucleotides, the CDR3 is TGCGCCAGCAGCCAAGACAGACAGGGAGCCTACGAGCAGTACTTC. Its translation is CASSQDRQGAYEQYF.

The V call is TRBV27, the J call TRBJ1-4; TRBD1 is a possible D gene (5 bases). Trimming took off 5 bases at V and 7 bases at J, with 17 bases between the two ends. CDR1 and CDR2 (germline): MNHEY, SMNVEV (reference sequence). The CDR3 has 15 amino acids. In nucleotides, the CDR3 is TGTGCCAGCAGTCACTCCTCAGGGATGAGTGAAAAACTGTTTTTT. Translation gives CASSHSSGMSEKLFF.

This chain joins TRBV19 and TRBJ1-2; TRBD1 matches at 8 bases. V gave up 4 bases and J gave up 8 bases; unmatched junction bases: 12. This CDR3 has 15 residues. Germline V gene data show CDR1 as LNHDA and CDR2 as SQIVND (reference sequence). CDR3 DNA sequence: TGTGCCAGTAGTAACCTAGGACAGGGTCGGATGGGCTACACCTTC. Translated: CASSNLGQGRMGYTF.

To note about this clone: At one of its ends the junction is not consistent with the germline gene, which may arise from a read error. Other DNA sequences from this sample encode an identical CDR3 as well. V usage is TRBV3-1 (or the pseudogene TRBV3-2) and J usage is TRBJ1-4, with 7 bases matching TRBD1. CDR3 length: 11 amino acids. Germline CDR1 and CDR2: LGHDT and YNNKEL (reference sequence). The CDR3 nucleotides read TGTGCGGAGACAGGGCGGGAAAAATTGTTTTTT. Translation: CAETGREKLFF.

The chain employs TRBV3-1 (or the pseudogene TRBV3-2) and TRBJ1-6; the D gene is possibly TRBD1 (5 bases). V gave up 1 base and J gave up 5 bases, with 18 bases separating them. The CDR3 runs to 18 residues. The germline V gene has CDR1 LGHDT and CDR2 YNNKEL (reference sequence). The CDR3 spells CASSQGPGGVGDNSPLHF. DNA for the CDR3: TGTGCCAGCAGCCAAGGGCCGGGGGGGGTAGGAGATAATTCACCCCTCCACTTT.

This sequence joins TRBV30 and TRBJ2-1; 8 bases align to TRBD1. This CDR3 is built from 17 residues. Germline CDR1 is GTSNPN and CDR2 is SVGIG (reference sequence). V lost 0 bases and J lost 1; bases outside the gene matches: 8. The CDR3 here is CAWSVSRTGGSYNEQFF. The CDR3 DNA is TGTGCCTGGAGTGTATCGCGCACAGGGGGTTCCTACAATGAGCAGTTCTTC.

The J gene is TRBJ2-7, the V gene TRBV29-1; 7 nucleotides align to TRBD1. The germline gives CDR1 SQVTM, CDR2 ANQGSEA. The V gene end was trimmed by 7 bases and the J gene end by 3 bases; junction bases not matched to a gene: 6. The CDR3 has 12 amino acids. CDR3 nucleotide sequence: TGCAGCGCCGTGGGACAGCTCTACGAGCAGTACTTC. Translation gives CSAVGQLYEQYF.

V gene TRBV5-1 combines with J gene TRBJ1-5; 9 bases agree with TRBD1. The CDR3 contains 15 residues. With V trimmed by 6 bases and J by 3 bases, 7 bases remained unmatched. CDR1 and CDR2 from the germline V gene are SGHRS and YFSETQ. In DNA, the CDR3 is TGCGCCAGCACACAGGGACAGGGCACCAATCAGCCCCAGCATTTT. Its protein product is CASTQGQGTNQPQHF.

The V and J genes are TRBV18 and TRBJ2-5; 7 nucleotides align to TRBD1. CDR1 is KGHSH, CDR2 LQKENI, per germline. This CDR3 is built from 14 residues. The J segment lost 4 bases and the V segment lost 5 bases, leaving 7 bases of the junction unmatched. This CDR3 is CASSSSRGRETQYF. The CDR3 DNA reads as TGTGCCAGCTCATCCTCCAGGGGGAGAGAGACCCAGTACTTC.

The V call is TRBV5-4, the J call TRBJ1-2, with TRBD1 as a possible D gene (5 bases). This CDR3 is 14 amino acids long. Germline values: CDR1 SGHNT, CDR2 YYREEE (reference sequence). V was cut by 2 bases and J by 4 bases, with 12 bases left in between. CDR3 coding DNA: TGTGCCAGCAGCTTAAGAGGGGCGGGCTATGGCTACACCTTC. Translation: CASSLRGAGYGYTF.

CDR3 region: CASSLRAPDTQYF. In DNA form, the CDR3 reads TGTGCCAGCAGTTTACGGGCCCCAGATACGCAGTATTTT. The chain employs TRBV28 and TRBJ2-3, with no clear D. Germline V CDR1 and CDR2: MDHEN, SYDVKM. V lost 2 bases and J lost 4, with 7 bases in between. The CDR3 is 13 residues long.